Sequencing of this T cell receptor beta chain was carried out in a study of T cell responses to AZD1222 COVID-19 vaccine. Regarding the study as a whole: Spike-specific TCR depth and breadth grew after two AZD1222 doses. White British ancestry dominated among donors, who included more females, and clonal diversity was possibly underestimated. Baseline testing showed seropositivity in only 5 or 6 AZD1222 recipients. Sampling captured repertoires only after the peak T cell response.

Assay: immunoSEQ multiplex PCR; the TCRdb copy retains only in-frame clones and omits some. The sample gives about 100,000 clones, more than 75% of which show up once; 3.3% is in the top ten. Trimming at V came to 6 bases and at J to 4 bases, leaving 9 bases not matched to a gene. Germline V gene lookup returns CDR1 MDHEN and CDR2 SYDVKM. This CDR3 has 16 residues. Notes on this clone: As yet, its antigen is unknown.

Material: peripheral blood, obtained 28 days after the second dose of the MenACWY control vaccine. The receptor comes from an adult who received the MenACWY meningococcal vaccine as a control. This chain uses TRBV28 with TRBJ2-2, with 9 bases identical to TRBD2. The DNA of the CDR3 is TGTGCCAGCAGCTCGACCGGGACTAGCCCCACCGGGGAGCTGTTTTTT. Its translation: CASSSTGTSPTGELFF.